This is a list of T cell receptor beta chains from one sample in a study of control samples from healthy donors and cancer patients. Data came from immunoSEQ multiplex PCR; TCRdb stores just in-frame clones and leaves some out. This table holds under 110,000 clones, around nine tenths found once. Input material: blood. These receptors all come from a man in his thirties or forties in good health. Each CDR3 is given with its conserved first and last residue. D genes are given only for firm matches. Some rows mark clone size as missing; the rest say once, few, many or name a class of expanded clone.

.,.,TRBJ1-1,TRBV6-5,CASSHNGGGRAFF,TGTGCCAGCAGTCACAACGGCGGGGGCAGGGCTTTCTTT
.,TRBD2,TRBJ2-1,TRBV6-4,CASSDSLAVDPCSYNEQFF,TGTGCCAGCAGTGACTCGCTAGCGGTGGATCCTTGCTCCTACAATGAGCAGTTCTTC
.,TRBD2,TRBJ2-1,TRBV6-5,CASQTSGRYNEQFF,TGTGCCAGCCAGACTAGCGGCAGGTACAATGAGCAGTTCTTC
.,.,TRBJ2-1,TRBV3-1/TRBV3-2,CASSPPRSGAYNEQFF,TGTGCCAGCAGCCCGCCGAGGAGCGGTGCCTACAATGAGCAGTTCTTC
.,.,TRBJ2-7,TRBV5-6,CASSWSYEQYF,TGTGCCAGCAGCTGGTCCTACGAGCAGTACTTC
.,.,TRBJ2-2,TRBV5-5,CASSFGTGELFF,TGTGCCAGCAGCTTTGGCACCGGGGAGCTGTTTTTT
.,TRBD1,TRBJ1-1,TRBV9,CASSDGTGGWTEAFF,TGTGCCAGCAGCGATGGGACAGGGGGCTGGACTGAAGCTTTCTTT
.,.,TRBJ1-2,TRBV19,CASSSDRLPYGYTF,TGTGCCAGTAGTAGTGACAGGCTGCCTTATGGCTACACCTTC
.,.,TRBJ1-5,TRBV5-4,CASSQDSDQPQHF,TGTGCCAGCAGCCAGGACAGTGATCAGCCCCAGCATTTT
.,.,TRBJ2-3,TRBV6-4,CASSDKGGADTQYF,TGTGCCAGCAGTGACAAGGGGGGGGCAGATACGCAGTATTTT
.,.,TRBJ2-6,TRBV9,CASSVASSGANVLTF,TGTGCCAGCAGCGTAGCGAGCTCTGGGGCCAACGTCCTGACTTTC
.,.,TRBJ2-2,TRBV30,CASGDNTGELFF,TGTGCCTCCGGGGACAACACCGGGGAGCTGTTTTTT
.,TRBD1,TRBJ1-2,TRBV12-3/TRBV12-4,CASSTGVTRGYTF,TGTGCCAGCAGTACAGGGGTTACACGGGGCTACACCTTC
.,TRBD2,TRBJ2-3,TRBV9,CASSLGLAGSTDTQYF,TGTGCCAGCAGCCTGGGGCTAGCGGGGAGCACAGATACGCAGTATTTT
.,.,TRBJ2-1,TRBV6-2/TRBV6-3,CASSYSLAGTTVGNEQFF,TGTGCCAGCAGTTACTCCTTAGCCGGGACCACGGTGGGGAATGAGCAGTTCTTC
.,TRBD2,TRBJ2-1,TRBV15,CATSRDQSSGGARYNEQFF,TGTGCCACCAGCAGAGATCAATCTAGCGGGGGGGCCCGGTACAATGAGCAGTTCTTC
once,.,TRBJ2-7,TRBV7-8,CASSRPEKVYEQYF,TGTGCCAGCAGCCGCCCGGAGAAGGTCTACGAGCAGTACTTC
.,TRBD2,TRBJ2-3,TRBV27,CASSLSSGSANTQYF,TGTGCCAGCAGTTTATCTAGCGGGAGTGCGAATACGCAGTATTTT
.,TRBD2,TRBJ2-1,TRBV7-9,CASSWGGSSYNEQFF,TGTGCCAGCAGCTGGGGGGGGAGCTCCTACAATGAGCAGTTCTTC
.,.,TRBJ1-5,TRBV27,CASSTTKTGQPQHF,TGTGCCAGCAGTACGACAAAAACGGGGCAGCCCCAGCATTTT
few,.,TRBJ2-1,TRBV7-2,CATSLMRYNEQFF,TGTGCCACCTCTTTAATGAGGTACAATGAGCAGTTCTTC
.,TRBD1,TRBJ2-3,TRBV10-3,CAISDDRVGTDTQYF,TGTGCCATCAGTGACGACAGGGTGGGCACAGATACGCAGTATTTT
.,TRBD2,TRBJ2-1,TRBV9,CASSVEFSGNEQFF,TGTGCCAGCAGCGTAGAGTTTAGCGGGAATGAGCAGTTCTTC
.,TRBD1,TRBJ1-1,TRBV7-2,CASSYRGRGNTEAFF,TGTGCCAGCAGCTACAGGGGTAGGGGGAACACTGAAGCTTTCTTT
.,.,TRBJ1-1,TRBV6-5,CASSNTGRGTEAFF,TGTGCCAGCAGTAATACTGGAAGGGGCACTGAAGCTTTCTTT
once,TRBD1,TRBJ1-4,TRBV4-3,CASSQDVGTGTEKLFF,TGCGCCAGCAGCCAAGATGTAGGGACAGGGACTGAAAAACTGTTTTTT
.,.,TRBJ2-5,TRBV30,CAWSVEGSFETQYF,TGTGCCTGGAGTGTAGAGGGGAGTTTCGAGACCCAGTACTTC
.,.,TRBJ1-5,TRBV7-2,CASSSTAGEPQHF,TGTGCCAGCAGCTCCACCGCCGGGGAGCCCCAGCATTTT
.,TRBD1,TRBJ1-5,TRBV7-2,CASSPWTGGNQPQHF,TGTGCCAGCAGCCCTTGGACAGGGGGCAATCAGCCCCAGCATTTT
.,.,TRBJ2-5,TRBV4-3,CASSQEYFDETQYF,TGCGCCAGCAGCCAAGAATACTTCGATGAGACCCAGTACTTC
.,TRBD1,TRBJ1-1,TRBV29-1,CSVEGTGGSNTEAFF,TGCAGCGTTGAGGGGACAGGGGGTTCGAACACTGAAGCTTTCTTT
.,.,TRBJ2-5,TRBV5-8,CASSLIGTQYF,TGTGCCAGCAGCCTCATCGGGACCCAGTACTTC
once,.,TRBJ1-6,TRBV5-4,CASSIDSASPLHF,TGTGCCAGCAGCATTGATAGTGCTTCACCCCTCCACTTT
.,.,TRBJ2-1,TRBV27,CASTHSSYNEQFF,TGTGCCAGCACCCATAGCTCCTACAATGAGCAGTTCTTC
few,TRBD1,TRBJ1-1,TRBV10-3,CAIRNPQGRGTEAFF,TGTGCCATCAGGAATCCACAGGGGAGAGGGACTGAAGCTTTCTTT
.,TRBD2,TRBJ2-3,TRBV5-1,CASSSTSGRDGGTQYF,TGCGCCAGCAGCTCGACTAGCGGGAGAGACGGGGGTACGCAGTATTTT
.,TRBD1,TRBJ2-7,TRBV24-1,CATSEGQGVTYEQYF,TGTGCCACCAGTGAGGGACAGGGGGTTACCTACGAGCAGTACTTC
.,TRBD2,TRBJ2-7,TRBV18,CASSPPGLGSLEQYF,TGTGCCAGCTCACCCCCGGGACTAGGATCGCTTGAGCAGTACTTC
.,.,TRBJ2-2,TRBV9,CASTPWGTGELFF,TGTGCCAGCACCCCCTGGGGCACCGGGGAGCTGTTTTTT
.,.,TRBJ1-1,TRBV28,CASSFLQGGPTEAFF,TGTGCCAGCAGTTTTTTACAGGGAGGTCCCACTGAAGCTTTCTTT
few,.,TRBJ2-2,TRBV10-2,CASSEGVPGELFF,TGCGCCAGCAGTGAGGGGGTTCCCGGGGAGCTGTTTTTT
.,.,TRBJ1-2,TRBV7-2,CASSLRDIYGYTF,TGTGCCAGCAGCCTACGGGACATCTATGGCTACACCTTC
once,.,TRBJ1-5,TRBV2,CASSIGENQPQHF,TGTGCCAGCAGTATCGGGGAGAATCAGCCCCAGCATTTT
.,.,TRBJ2-1,TRBV19,CASSILGTFSNEQFF,TGTGCCAGTAGTATCCTCGGGACCTTCTCCAATGAGCAGTTCTTC
.,.,TRBJ1-3,TRBV3-1/TRBV3-2,CASSQEDTVYSGNTIYF,TGTGCCAGCAGCCAAGAAGACACAGTCTACTCTGGAAACACCATATATTTT
.,TRBD2,TRBJ2-4,TRBV9,CASSGAPTSGKGNKNIQYF,TGTGCCAGCAGCGGAGCGCCGACTAGCGGGAAAGGAAACAAAAACATTCAGTACTTC